Listed below are T cell receptor beta chains from one sample, sequenced in a study of T cell responses to AZD1222 COVID-19 vaccine. Only in-frame clones appear in the TCRdb table, and some are missing; sequencing was by immunoSEQ multiplex PCR. Of 120,000 or so clones listed, around 92% are singletons. The sequencing used peripheral blood, collected on day 0 of AZD1222 vaccination. The receptors derive from an adult in good health. The conserved cysteine and the conserved F or W are not part of the CDR3 here. A D gene is named only where the DNA matches it firmly. Part of the rows lack a size; the others show once, few, many or a class for expanded clones.

TRBV5-5 . TRBD1 ASSRDRAEMNTEAF
TRBV10-2 . . ASSFDRSNQPQH
TRBV18 few TRBD1 ASSPGTGVHNEQY
TRBV7-9 . TRBD1 ASSLQGAGDGYT
TRBV5-1 . . ASSLGQGRGEKLF
TRBV5-1 . . ASSPGVSPSEETQY
TRBV28 . TRBD1 ASRGTGGGYTEAF
TRBV29-1 . . SVGEGNNSPLH
TRBV6-2/TRBV6-3 . TRBD1 ASSSDRGLAGELF
TRBV7-2 . . ASRVTGSNQPQH
TRBV19 . TRBD2 ASSIEGLANEQF
TRBV6-6 . TRBD1 ASSYRDRDTEAF
TRBV28 . . ASSLQGYRETQY
TRBV9 . TRBD1 ASSAGGESYEQY
TRBV6-6 . TRBD1 ASIPRDRSPPEAF
TRBV7-9 once . ASSLRPGPNYGYT
TRBV19 . . ASSITQFSRGRRQPQH
TRBV2 . . ASTEGGGGTKIYEQY
TRBV30 . . AWSRGDQPQH
TRBV29-1 . . SAIRGDSYEQY
TRBV30 once TRBD1 AWSAGTGPNEQY
TRBV5-1 . TRBD1 ASSLVTGGTEAF
TRBV5-1 . . ASSHGAAGGETQY
TRBV6-6 . TRBD2 ASSYSGLAGSDTQY
TRBV5-8 . TRBD1 ASSFPGQGSSPLH
TRBV2 . TRBD1 ASRLRDRGSPLH
TRBV19 . . ASSIDRGRQPQH
TRBV9 . TRBD2 ASSAGTSDTQY